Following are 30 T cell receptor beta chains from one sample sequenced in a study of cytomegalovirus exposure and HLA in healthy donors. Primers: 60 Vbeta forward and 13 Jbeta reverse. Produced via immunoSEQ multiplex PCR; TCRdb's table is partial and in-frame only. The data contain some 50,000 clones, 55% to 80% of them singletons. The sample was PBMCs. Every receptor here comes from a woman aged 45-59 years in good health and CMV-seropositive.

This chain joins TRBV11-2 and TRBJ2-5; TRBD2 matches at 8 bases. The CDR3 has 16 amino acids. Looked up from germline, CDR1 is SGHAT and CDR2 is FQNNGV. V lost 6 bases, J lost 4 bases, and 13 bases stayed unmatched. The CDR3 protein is CASSRGLAEFGETQYF. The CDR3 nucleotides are TGTGCCAGCAGTAGAGGACTAGCTGAATTTGGAGAGACCCAGTACTTC.

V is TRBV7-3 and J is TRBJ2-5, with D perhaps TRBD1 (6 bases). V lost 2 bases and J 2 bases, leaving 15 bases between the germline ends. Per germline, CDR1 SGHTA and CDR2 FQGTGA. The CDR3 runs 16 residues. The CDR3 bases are TGTGCCAGCAGCTTATTTGCCGGGCAGGGGCAAGAGACCCAGTACTTC. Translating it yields CASSLFAGQGQETQYF.

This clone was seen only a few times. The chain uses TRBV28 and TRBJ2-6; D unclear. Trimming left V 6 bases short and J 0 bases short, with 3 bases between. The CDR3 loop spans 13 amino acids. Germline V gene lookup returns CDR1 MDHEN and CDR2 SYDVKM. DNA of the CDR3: TGTGCCAGCAGCCTCTCTGGGGCCAACGTCCTGACTTTC. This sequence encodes CASSLSGANVLTF. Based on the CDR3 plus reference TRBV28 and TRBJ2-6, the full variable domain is DVKVTQSSRYLVKRTGEKVFLECVQDMDHENMFWYRQDPGLGLRLIYFSYDVKMKEKGDIPEGYSVSREKKERFSLILESASTNQTSMYLCASSLSGANVLTFGAGSRLTVL.

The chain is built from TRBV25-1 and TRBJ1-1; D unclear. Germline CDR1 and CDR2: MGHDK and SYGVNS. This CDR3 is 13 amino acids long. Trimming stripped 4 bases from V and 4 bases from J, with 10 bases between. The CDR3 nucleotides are TGTGCCAGCAGTGGCCAGGTATTCACTGAAGCTTTCTTT. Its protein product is CASSGQVFTEAFF.

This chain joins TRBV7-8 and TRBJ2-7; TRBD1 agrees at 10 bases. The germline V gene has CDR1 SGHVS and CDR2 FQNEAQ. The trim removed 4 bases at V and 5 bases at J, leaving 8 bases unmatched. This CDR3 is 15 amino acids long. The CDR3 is CASSSLRDRGDEQYF. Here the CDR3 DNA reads TGTGCCAGCAGCTCGCTCCGGGACAGGGGTGACGAGCAGTACTTC.

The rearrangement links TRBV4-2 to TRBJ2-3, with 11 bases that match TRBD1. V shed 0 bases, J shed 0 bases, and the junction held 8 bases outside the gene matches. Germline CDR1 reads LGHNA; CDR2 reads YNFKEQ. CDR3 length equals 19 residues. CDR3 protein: CASSQDLGGQGASTDTQYF. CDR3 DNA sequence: TGTGCCAGCAGCCAAGATCTAGGAGGACAGGGGGCTAGCACAGATACGCAGTATTTT.

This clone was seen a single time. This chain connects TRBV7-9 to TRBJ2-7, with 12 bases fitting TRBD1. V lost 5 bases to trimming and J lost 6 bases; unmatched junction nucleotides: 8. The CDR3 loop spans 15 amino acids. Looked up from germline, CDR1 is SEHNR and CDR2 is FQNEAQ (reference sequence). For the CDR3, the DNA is TGTGCCAGCAGCAACCGGGACAGGGGGCTCTCCGAGCAGTACTTC. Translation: CASSNRDRGLSEQYF. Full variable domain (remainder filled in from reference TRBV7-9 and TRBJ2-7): DTGVSQNPRHKITKRGQNVTFRCDPISEHNRLYWYRQTLGQGPEFLTYFQNEAQLEKSRLLSDRFSAERPKGSFSTLEIQRTEQGDSAMYLCASSNRDRGLSEQYFGPGTRLTVT.

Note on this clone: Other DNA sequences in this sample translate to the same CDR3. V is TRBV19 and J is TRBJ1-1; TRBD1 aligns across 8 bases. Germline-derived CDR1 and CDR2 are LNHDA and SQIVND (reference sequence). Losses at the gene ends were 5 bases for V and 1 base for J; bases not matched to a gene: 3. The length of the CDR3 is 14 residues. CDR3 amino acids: CASSSGTGNTEAFF. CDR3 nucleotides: TGTGCCAGTAGTTCCGGGACAGGGAACACTGAAGCTTTCTTT.

This chain's CDR3 is CASSRDSSYEQYF. Here the CDR3 DNA reads TGTGCCAGCAGTAGGGACAGCTCCTACGAGCAGTACTTC. The V call is TRBV2, the J call TRBJ2-7; 7 nucleotides agree with TRBD1. CDR1 SNHLY and CDR2 FYNNEI come from the germline V gene. CDR3 length equals 13 residues. V lost 5 bases, J lost 0 bases, and 1 base stayed unmatched.

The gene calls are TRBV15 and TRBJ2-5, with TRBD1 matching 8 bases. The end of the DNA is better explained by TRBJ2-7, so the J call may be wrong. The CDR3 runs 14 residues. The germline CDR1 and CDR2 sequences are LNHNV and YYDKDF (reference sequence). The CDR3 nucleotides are TGTGCCACCAGGCGCGGACAGGGAGTCTACGAGCAGTACTTC. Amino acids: CATRRGQGVYEQYF.

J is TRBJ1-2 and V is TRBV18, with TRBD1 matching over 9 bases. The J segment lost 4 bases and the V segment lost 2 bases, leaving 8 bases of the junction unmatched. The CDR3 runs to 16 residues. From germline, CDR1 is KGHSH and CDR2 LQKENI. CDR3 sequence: CASSPTRDRVFYGYTF. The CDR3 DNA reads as TGTGCCAGCTCACCAACCCGGGACAGGGTTTTCTATGGCTACACCTTC.

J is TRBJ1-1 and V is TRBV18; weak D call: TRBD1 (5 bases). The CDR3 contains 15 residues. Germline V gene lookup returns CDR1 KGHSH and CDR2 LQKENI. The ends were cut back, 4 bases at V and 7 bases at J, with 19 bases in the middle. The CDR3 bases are TGTGCCAGCTCACTTACGGACAAGGGATATAGTGAAGCTTTCTTT. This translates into CASSLTDKGYSEAFF.

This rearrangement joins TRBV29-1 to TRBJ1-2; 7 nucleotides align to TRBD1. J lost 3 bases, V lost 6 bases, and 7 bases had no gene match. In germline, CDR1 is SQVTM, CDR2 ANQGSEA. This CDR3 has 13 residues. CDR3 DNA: TGCAGCGTGGCCGCAGACAGGGACTATGGCTACACCTTC. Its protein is CSVAADRDYGYTF.

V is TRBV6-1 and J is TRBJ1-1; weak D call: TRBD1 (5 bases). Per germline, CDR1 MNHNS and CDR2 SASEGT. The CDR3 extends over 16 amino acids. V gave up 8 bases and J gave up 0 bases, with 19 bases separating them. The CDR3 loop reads CASCAVEGRVNTEAFF. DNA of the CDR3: TGTGCCAGCTGTGCCGTAGAGGGGAGGGTGAACACTGAAGCTTTCTTT.

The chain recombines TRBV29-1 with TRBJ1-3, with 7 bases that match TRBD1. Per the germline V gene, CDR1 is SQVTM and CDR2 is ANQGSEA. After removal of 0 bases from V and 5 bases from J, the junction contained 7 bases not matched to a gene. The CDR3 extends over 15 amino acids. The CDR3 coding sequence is TGCAGCGTTGAAGACCGACAGGGCCCTCGAAACACCATATATTTT. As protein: CSVEDRQGPRNTIYF.

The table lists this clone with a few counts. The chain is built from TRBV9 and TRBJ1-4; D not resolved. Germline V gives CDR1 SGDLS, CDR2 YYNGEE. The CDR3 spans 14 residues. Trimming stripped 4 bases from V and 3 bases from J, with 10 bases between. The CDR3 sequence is CASSRSPSNEKLFF. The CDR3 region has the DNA TGTGCCAGCAGCCGGAGCCCTTCTAATGAAAAACTGTTTTTT.

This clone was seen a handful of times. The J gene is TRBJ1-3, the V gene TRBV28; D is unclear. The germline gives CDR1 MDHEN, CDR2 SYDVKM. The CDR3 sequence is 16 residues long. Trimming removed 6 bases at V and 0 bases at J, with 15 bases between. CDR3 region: CASRFLGSSSGNTIYF. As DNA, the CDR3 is TGTGCCAGCAGATTTCTCGGGTCGAGCTCTGGAAACACCATATATTTT.

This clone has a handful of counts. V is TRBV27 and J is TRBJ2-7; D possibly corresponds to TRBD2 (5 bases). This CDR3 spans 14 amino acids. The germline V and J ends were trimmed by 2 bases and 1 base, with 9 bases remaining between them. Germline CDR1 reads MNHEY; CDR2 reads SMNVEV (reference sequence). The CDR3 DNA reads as TGTGCCAGCAGTTTAGGGAGAGCTTCCTACGAGCAGTACTTC. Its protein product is CASSLGRASYEQYF.

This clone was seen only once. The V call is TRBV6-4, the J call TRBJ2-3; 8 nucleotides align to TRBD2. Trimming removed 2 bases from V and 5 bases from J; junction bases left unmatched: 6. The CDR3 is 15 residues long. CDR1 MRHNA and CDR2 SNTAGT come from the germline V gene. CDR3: CASSDVAGGRDTQYF. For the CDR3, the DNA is TGTGCCAGCAGTGACGTGGCGGGAGGTAGAGATACGCAGTATTTT.

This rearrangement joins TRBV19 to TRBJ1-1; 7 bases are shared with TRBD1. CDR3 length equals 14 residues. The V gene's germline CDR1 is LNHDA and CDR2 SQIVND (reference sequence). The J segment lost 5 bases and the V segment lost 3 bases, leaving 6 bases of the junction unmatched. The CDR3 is CASSIKGARTEAFF. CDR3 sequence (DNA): TGTGCCAGTAGTATCAAGGGGGCGAGGACTGAAGCTTTCTTT.

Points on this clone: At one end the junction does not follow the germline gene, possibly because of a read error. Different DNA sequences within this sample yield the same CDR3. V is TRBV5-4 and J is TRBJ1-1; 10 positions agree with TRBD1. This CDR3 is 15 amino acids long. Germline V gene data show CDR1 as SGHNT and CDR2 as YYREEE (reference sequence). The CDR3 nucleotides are TGTGCCAGCAGCTCGGGACAGGGGTGGAACACTGAGGCTTTCTTT. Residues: CASSSGQGWNTEAFF. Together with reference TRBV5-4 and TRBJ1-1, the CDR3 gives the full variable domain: ETGVTQSPTHLIKTRGQQVTLRCSSQSGHNTVSWYQQALGQGPQFIFQYYREEENGRGNFPPRFSGLQFPNYSSELNVNALELDDSALYLCASSSGQGWNTEAFFGQGTRLTVV.

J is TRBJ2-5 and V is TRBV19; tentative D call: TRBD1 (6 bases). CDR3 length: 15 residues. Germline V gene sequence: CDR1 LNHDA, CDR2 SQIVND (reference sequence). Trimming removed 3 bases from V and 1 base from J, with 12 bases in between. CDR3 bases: TGTGCCAGTAGTATCCGCAGGGGTTTCCAAGAGACCCAGTACTTC. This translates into CASSIRRGFQETQYF.

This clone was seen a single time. The CDR3 coding sequence is TGTGCCAGCAGCGTAGCCCCCCACCAGGGGGCCCAAAACGGTGAGCAGTTCTTC. Protein: CASSVAPHQGAQNGEQFF. The J gene is TRBJ2-1, the V gene TRBV9; 8 nucleotides match TRBD1. The V segment lost 0 bases and the J segment 9 bases; nucleotides outside the gene matches: 17. Germline V gene sequence: CDR1 SGDLS, CDR2 YYNGEE. The CDR3 loop spans 18 amino acids.

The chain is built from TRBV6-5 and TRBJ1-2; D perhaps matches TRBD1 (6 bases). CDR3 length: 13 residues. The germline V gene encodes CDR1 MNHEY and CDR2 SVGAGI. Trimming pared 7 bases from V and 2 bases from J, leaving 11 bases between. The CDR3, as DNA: TGTGCCAGCACTCCCCAGGGGAACTATGGCTACACCTTC. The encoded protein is CASTPQGNYGYTF.

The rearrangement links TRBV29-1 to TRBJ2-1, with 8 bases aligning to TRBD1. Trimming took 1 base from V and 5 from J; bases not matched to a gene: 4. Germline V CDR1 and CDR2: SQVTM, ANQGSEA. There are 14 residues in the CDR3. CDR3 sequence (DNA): TGCAGCGTTGAAGGTCAGGGGGCAGACAATGAGCAGTTCTTC. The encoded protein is CSVEGQGADNEQFF.

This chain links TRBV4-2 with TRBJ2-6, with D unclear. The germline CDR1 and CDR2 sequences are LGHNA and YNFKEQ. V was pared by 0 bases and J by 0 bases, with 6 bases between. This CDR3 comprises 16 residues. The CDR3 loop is CASSQDTSSGANVLTF. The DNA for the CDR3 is TGTGCCAGCAGCCAAGATACCAGCTCTGGGGCCAACGTCCTGACTTTC.

As DNA, the CDR3 is TGTGCCAGCAGCCTACAGGGTTTGGGCACAGATACGCAGTATTTT. Amino acid sequence: CASSLQGLGTDTQYF. The rearrangement joins TRBV7-2 to TRBJ2-3; TRBD1 is a possible D gene (6 bases). The germline gives CDR1 SGHTA, CDR2 FQGNSA. V was pared by 5 bases and J by 1 base, with 13 bases between. The CDR3 totals 15 residues.

The CDR3 spells CASSEQGYTEAFF. DNA of the CDR3: TGTGCCAGCAGCGAACAGGGCTACACTGAAGCTTTCTTT. The chain links TRBV7-9 to TRBJ1-1, with D possibly being TRBD1 (6 bases). Germline V gene lookup returns CDR1 SEHNR and CDR2 FQNEAQ (reference sequence). This CDR3 has 13 residues. The V end was cut by 5 bases, the J end by 3 bases, with 10 bases between.

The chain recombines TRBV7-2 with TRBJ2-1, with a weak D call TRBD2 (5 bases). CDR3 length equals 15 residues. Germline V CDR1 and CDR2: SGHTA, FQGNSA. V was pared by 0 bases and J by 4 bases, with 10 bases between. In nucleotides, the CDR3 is TGTGCCAGCAGCTTAGCTGGCGGACTTTACAATGAGCAGTTCTTC. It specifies CASSLAGGLYNEQFF.

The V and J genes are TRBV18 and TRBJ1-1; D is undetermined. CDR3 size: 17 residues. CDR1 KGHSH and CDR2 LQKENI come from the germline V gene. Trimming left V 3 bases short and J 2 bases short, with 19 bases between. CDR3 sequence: CASSPARSAGFNTEAFF. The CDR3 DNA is TGTGCCAGCTCACCGGCCAGGAGCGCGGGGTTCAACACTGAAGCTTTCTTT. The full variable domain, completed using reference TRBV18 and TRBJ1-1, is NAGVMQNPRHLVRRRGQEARLRCSPMKGHSHVYWYRQLPEEGLKFMVYLQKENIIDESGMPKERFSAEFPKEGPSILRIQQVVRGDSAAYFCASSPARSAGFNTEAFFGQGTRLTVV.